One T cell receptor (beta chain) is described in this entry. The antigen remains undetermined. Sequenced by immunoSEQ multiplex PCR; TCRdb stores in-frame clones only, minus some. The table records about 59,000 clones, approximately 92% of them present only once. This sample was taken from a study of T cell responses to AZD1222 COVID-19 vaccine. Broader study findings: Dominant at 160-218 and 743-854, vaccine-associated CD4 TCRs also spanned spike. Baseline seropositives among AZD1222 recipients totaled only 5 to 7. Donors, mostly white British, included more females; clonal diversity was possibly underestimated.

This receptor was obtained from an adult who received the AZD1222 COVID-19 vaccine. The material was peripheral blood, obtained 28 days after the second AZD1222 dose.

The CDR3 sequence is CASSLETGGGTGELFF. The CDR3 nucleotides read TGCGCCAGCAGCTTGGAAACAGGGGGTGGCACCGGGGAGCTGTTTTTT. The chain is built from TRBV5-1 and TRBJ2-2, with 8 bases matching TRBD1. Unmatched junction bases numbered 5, after V lost 0 bases and J lost 4 bases. CDR1 and CDR2 (germline): SGHRS, YFSETQ. The CDR3 totals 16 residues. The entire variable domain, with the rest obtained from reference TRBV5-1 and TRBJ2-2, is as follows: KAGVTQTPRYLIKTRGQQVTLSCSPISGHRSVSWYQQTPGQGLQFLFEYFSETQRNKGNFPGRFSGRQFSNSRSEMNVSTLELGDSALYLCASSLETGGGTGELFFGEGSRLTVL.